This passage covers 19 T cell receptor beta chains from one sample sequenced in a study of CD8 T cells in ankylosing spondylitis. Study-wide results and limits: Ankylosing spondylitis blood seemed to carry a telltale TCR beta motif made of several highly homologous variants.

What these receptors recognize is not known. TCRdb fed the 5' RACE reads into MiXCR, producing one record per CDR3 protein. The data hold about 450,000 distinct CDR3 sequences, with 25% to 30% observed a single time. The specimen was blood, either unsorted or a sorted T cell fraction (not recorded which). These receptors came from a male donor with ankylosing spondylitis.

This chain links TRBV29-1 with TRBJ2-1, with 13 bases fitting TRBD2. Per germline, CDR1 SQVTM and CDR2 ANQGSEA. Germline trimming cut 5 bases from V and 11 bases from J; bases unmatched to any gene: 6. The CDR3 extends over 13 amino acids. The CDR3 reads CSVKGLAGDQQFF. DNA for the CDR3: TGCAGCGTTAAAGGACTAGCGGGAGATCAGCAGTTCTTC.

In nucleotides, the CDR3 is TGTGCCAGCAGTTTGAGACCCCGTTCTGAGGGCTACACCTTC. This codes for CASSLRPRSEGYTF. This sequence joins TRBV12-3 or TRBV12-4 and TRBJ1-2; D not resolved. Trimming took off 3 bases at V and 8 bases at J, with 16 bases between the two ends. The CDR3 covers 14 residues.

The rearrangement links TRBV5-1 to TRBJ2-3; unclear D gene. The CDR3 is 14 residues long. Germline values: CDR1 SGHRS, CDR2 YFSETQ. V lost 6 bases to trimming and J lost 0 bases, with 11 bases between them. The CDR3 bases are TGCGCCAGCATGACGGGCTCTAGCACAGATACGCAGTATTTT. Residues: CASMTGSSTDTQYF.

This clonotype turned up a few times. The V gene is TRBV2, the J gene TRBJ2-3, with D possibly matching TRBD1 (7 bases). Trimming pared 8 bases from V and 0 bases from J, leaving 12 bases between. Germline-derived CDR1 and CDR2 are SNHLY and FYNNEI. The length of the CDR3 is 14 residues. DNA of the CDR3: TGTGCCAGCTTGGAGGGGGCTAGCACAGATACGCAGTATTTT. Translated: CASLEGASTDTQYF.

J is TRBJ2-7 and V is TRBV20-1, with unresolved D. The V and J ends lost 0 bases and 5 bases respectively, with 8 bases between them. CDR1 is DFQATT, CDR2 SNEGSKA, per germline (reference sequence). CDR3 length equals 12 residues. CDR3 sequence: CSARDLAHEQYF. The CDR3 DNA sequence: TGCAGTGCTAGAGATTTAGCTCACGAGCAGTACTTC.

In its sample, this clonotype was seen a few times. The rearrangement links TRBV10-1 to TRBJ1-1; tentatively, D is TRBD1 (6 bases). Per the germline V gene, CDR1 is WNHNN and CDR2 is SYGVQD (reference sequence). The V gene lost 6 bases and the J gene lost 3 bases, with 17 bases spanning the gap. This CDR3 region has 15 residues. The CDR3, as DNA: TGCGCCAGCAGAGCTGAACAGGGATGGCACACTGAAGCTTTCTTT. Its protein is CASRAEQGWHTEAFF.

The chain employs TRBV20-1 and TRBJ2-1; 9 bases are a match to TRBD2. V was pared by 1 base and J by 2 bases, with 12 bases of the junction left unmatched. The germline gives CDR1 DFQATT, CDR2 SNEGSKA (reference sequence). The CDR3 sequence is 18 residues long. DNA for the CDR3: TGCAGTGCTAGAGGGGAAGGTAGCGGGAGAACCACCTACAATGAGCAGTTCTTC. It encodes CSARGEGSGRTTYNEQFF.

This clonotype was counted a single time. The rearrangement joins TRBV29-1 to TRBJ1-1; the D is unclear. The CDR3 consists of 11 residues. V was cut by 5 bases and J by 2 bases, with 6 bases left in between. CDR1 is SQVTM, CDR2 ANQGSEA, per germline. The CDR3 reads CSVSENTEAFF. The CDR3 DNA sequence: TGCAGCGTTTCGGAAAACACTGAAGCTTTCTTT. Full variable domain (remainder filled in from reference TRBV29-1 and TRBJ1-1): SAVISQKPSRDICQRGTSLTIQCQVDSQVTMMFWYRQQPGQSLTLIATANQGSEATYESGFVIDKFPISRPNLTFSTLTVSNMSPEDSSIYLCSVSENTEAFFGQGTRLTVV.

This clonotype was counted a few times. V is TRBV12-3 or TRBV12-4 and J is TRBJ1-1; unclear D gene. The CDR3 contains 13 residues. V lost 3 bases, J lost 5 bases, and 10 bases lay in between. CDR3 sequence: CASSFHDGTEAFF. For the CDR3, the DNA is TGTGCCAGCAGTTTCCACGACGGGACTGAAGCTTTCTTT.

The gene calls are TRBV4-2 and TRBJ1-3; D might be TRBD1 (5 bases). The CDR3 covers 15 residues. Germline V gives CDR1 LGHNA, CDR2 YNFKEQ. V was pared by 1 base and J by 2 bases, with 9 bases between. The CDR3, as DNA: TGTGCCAGCAGCCAAGGAGGGGACGCTGGAAACACCATATATTTT. As protein: CASSQGGDAGNTIYF.

This chain connects TRBV29-1 to TRBJ2-1; 10 bases are shared with TRBD2. Unmatched junction bases numbered 17, after V lost 7 bases and J lost 8 bases. Germline assignment: CDR1 SQVTM and CDR2 ANQGSEA. CDR3 length: 16 amino acids. The CDR3 region is CSDPAGLAGVYDEQFF. The CDR3 DNA sequence: TGCAGCGATCCCGCGGGGCTAGCGGGAGTTTACGATGAGCAGTTCTTC.

This chain uses TRBV7-7 with TRBJ2-5, with D uncertain. The V and J ends lost 0 bases and 5 bases respectively, with 10 bases between them. The CDR3 length is 14 residues. In germline, CDR1 is SSHAT, CDR2 FNYEAQ (reference sequence). The CDR3 nucleotides are TGTGCCAGCAGCTTAGCGCGGTTAGGTGAGACCCAGTACTTC. Protein sequence: CASSLARLGETQYF.

This clonotype has a single count. The chain recombines TRBV11-2 with TRBJ2-2; D possibly corresponds to TRBD2 (6 bases). Between the trimmed V and J ends, which lost 4 bases and 2 bases, there was a span of 14 bases. This CDR3 spans 16 amino acids. Germline lookup yields CDR1 SGHAT and CDR2 FQNNGV. The chain's CDR3 is CASSWDGSPNTGELFF. CDR3 in DNA: TGTGCCAGCAGCTGGGACGGGAGTCCCAACACCGGGGAGCTGTTTTTT. Complete variable domain (other parts from reference TRBV11-2 and TRBJ2-2): EAGVAQSPRYKIIEKRQSVAFWCNPISGHATLYWYQQILGQGPKLLIQFQNNGVVDDSQLPKDRFSAERLKGVDSTLKIQPAKLEDSAVYLCASSWDGSPNTGELFFGEGSRLTVL.

This clonotype was observed a handful of times. The J gene is TRBJ2-3, the V gene TRBV20-1; D is uncertain. Deletions cut 5 bases from V and 6 bases from J, with 21 bases between. This CDR3 is 15 amino acids long. The V gene's germline CDR1 is DFQATT and CDR2 SNEGSKA (reference sequence). CDR3 sequence reads: CSAATLALPGDTQYF. Here the CDR3 DNA reads TGCAGTGCTGCGACCCTCGCGCTCCCTGGGGATACGCAGTATTTT.

The gene calls are TRBV29-1 and TRBJ2-2; the D gene is possibly TRBD2 (5 bases). The ends were cut back, 7 bases at V and 0 bases at J, with 15 bases in the middle. Germline V gene lookup returns CDR1 SQVTM and CDR2 ANQGSEA. The CDR3 is made up of 15 amino acids. CDR3 sequence (DNA): TGCAGCGCTTACTCCGCTAGCTCGAACACCGGGGAGCTGTTTTTT. Amino acids: CSAYSASSNTGELFF.

The rearrangement uses TRBV10-2 and TRBJ2-3, with TRBD2 matching over 9 bases. The CDR3 has 15 residues. V was pared by 10 bases and J by 6 bases, with 14 bases of the junction left unmatched. CDR1 and CDR2 from the germline V gene are WSHSY and SAAADI. This CDR3 reads CATARGSGRADTQYF. The DNA of the CDR3 is TGCGCCACCGCGCGGGGTAGCGGGAGAGCGGATACGCAGTATTTT.

The rearrangement uses TRBV28 and TRBJ1-1, with D unresolved. The germline V gene encodes CDR1 MDHEN and CDR2 SYDVKM. Deletions cut 10 bases from V and 0 bases from J, with 9 bases between. The length of the CDR3 is 12 residues. CDR3 coding DNA: TGTGCCACCTCGGACCTGAACACTGAAGCTTTCTTT. It translates to CATSDLNTEAFF.

In this sample, this clonotype turned up a few times. The chain carries TRBV3-1 and TRBJ2-1; no clear D gene. Trimming cost V 4 bases and J 8 bases, with 12 bases left between them. Germline V CDR1 and CDR2: LGHDT, YNNKEL (reference sequence). CDR3 size: 13 residues. Here the CDR3 reads CASSPLTGYEQFF. The CDR3 region has the DNA TGTGCCAGCAGCCCCTTGACCGGGTATGAGCAGTTCTTC.

This clonotype was seen a few times. J is TRBJ2-1 and V is TRBV28; 10 bases match TRBD2. Per the germline V gene, CDR1 is MDHEN and CDR2 is SYDVKM. Trimming at V came to 5 bases and at J to 7 bases, leaving 8 bases not matched to a gene. CDR3 size: 15 residues. CDR3 protein: CASSPGASGSNEQFF. DNA of the CDR3: TGTGCCAGCAGTCCCGGGGCTAGCGGGAGTAATGAGCAGTTCTTC. Full variable domain (rest looked up from reference TRBV28 and TRBJ2-1): DVKVTQSSRYLVKRTGEKVFLECVQDMDHENMFWYRQDPGLGLRLIYFSYDVKMKEKGDIPEGYSVSREKKERFSLILESASTNQTSMYLCASSPGASGSNEQFFGPGTRLTVL.